A single sample is the source of the 11 T cell receptor beta chains below, sequenced in a study of shared clonotypes between healthy human individuals. Profiled with immunoSEQ multiplex PCR; TCRdb holds only in-frame clones, not every one. The table lists a few hundred thousand clones, roughly 79% of them singletons. Source material: PBMCs. Every receptor here comes from a woman in her forties in good health. Some clones in this sample may be carry-over from other donors' samples.

The chain employs TRBV28 and TRBJ1-6, with D possibly matching TRBD1 (5 bases). The CDR3 covers 13 residues. The V gene lost 7 bases and the J gene lost 5 bases, with 9 bases spanning the gap. Germline CDR1 and CDR2: MDHEN and SYDVKM. The DNA for the CDR3 is TGTGCCAGCATGGGGCAGGATAATTCACCCCTCCACTTT. Its translation is CASMGQDNSPLHF.

V is TRBV2 and J is TRBJ2-1, with unresolved D. From germline, CDR1 is SNHLY and CDR2 FYNNEI. The V end lost 8 bases, the J end lost 2 bases, and 10 bases lay between the germline ends. There are 13 residues in the CDR3. CDR3 residues: CASGETTYNEQFF. CDR3 nucleotide sequence: TGTGCCAGCGGGGAAACGACCTACAATGAGCAGTTCTTC.

The rearrangement uses TRBV6-5 and TRBJ1-1; no clear D gene. CDR1 and CDR2 from the germline V gene are MNHEY and SVGAGI. CDR3 length: 13 residues. V lost 6 bases and J 1 base, leaving 9 bases between the germline ends. The CDR3 here is CASRIDTNTEAFF. CDR3 bases: TGTGCCAGCAGAATAGACACGAACACTGAAGCTTTCTTT.

V is TRBV10-1 and J is TRBJ2-5; 12 nucleotides agree with TRBD2. The CDR3 totals 17 residues. Losses at the gene ends were 6 bases for V and 4 bases for J; bases not matched to a gene: 12. The germline V gene has CDR1 WNHNN and CDR2 SYGVQD (reference sequence). The CDR3 sequence is CASSPSSGRASLETQYF. The CDR3 region has the DNA TGCGCCAGCAGCCCTTCTAGCGGGAGGGCCTCGTTAGAGACCCAGTACTTC.

This clone has only a few counts. The J gene is TRBJ1-4, the V gene TRBV6-1; a possible D gene is TRBD1 (6 bases). The CDR3 has 15 residues. V dropped 5 bases and J dropped 5 bases, with 15 bases sitting between them. Germline values: CDR1 MNHNS, CDR2 SASEGT. CDR3 DNA sequence: TGTGCCAGCAGTAAGGACAGTGGAGGGAATGAAAAACTGTTTTTT. This encodes CASSKDSGGNEKLFF.

The chain couples TRBV29-1 to TRBJ2-2; TRBD1 matches at 7 bases. Losses at the gene ends were 7 bases for V and 1 base for J; bases not matched to a gene: 6. CDR1 and CDR2 (germline): SQVTM, ANQGSEA. This CDR3 has 14 residues. The CDR3 spells CSARDSLNTGELFF. The CDR3 DNA sequence: TGCAGCGCTCGGGACAGCCTGAACACCGGGGAGCTGTTTTTT.

V is TRBV28 and J is TRBJ1-3; D is undetermined. There are 11 residues in the CDR3. The V end lost 9 bases, the J end lost 5 bases, and 8 bases lay between the germline ends. Germline CDR1 and CDR2: MDHEN and SYDVKM. CDR3 amino acids: CARPRRNTIYF. The CDR3 DNA reads as TGTGCCAGGCCCCGCCGAAACACCATATATTTT.

Only a few counts were recorded for this clone. The rearrangement uses TRBV28 and TRBJ2-3; TRBD1 matches 7 bases. In germline, CDR1 is MDHEN, CDR2 SYDVKM. J was trimmed by 5 bases and V by 8 bases; bases with no gene match: 7. The CDR3 covers 13 residues. CDR3 region: CASEKQGVDTQYF. CDR3 nucleotide sequence: TGTGCCAGCGAAAAGCAGGGGGTAGATACGCAGTATTTT.

This clone is a singleton in its sample. V usage is TRBV27 and J usage is TRBJ2-3, with TRBD2 identical over 8 bases. The CDR3 contains 19 residues. The trim removed 5 bases at V and 6 bases at J, leaving 22 bases unmatched. CDR1 and CDR2 (germline): MNHEY, SMNVEV (reference sequence). The CDR3 spells CASSPGGGIWRQTLDTQYF. CDR3 in DNA: TGTGCCAGCAGTCCGGGGGGGGGCATTTGGAGGCAGACTCTTGATACGCAGTATTTT.

CDR3 in amino acids: CASSLESLYGYTF. CDR3 in DNA: TGTGCCAGCAGCTTAGAGTCCCTCTATGGCTACACCTTC. This chain joins TRBV7-9 and TRBJ1-2; D gene uncertain. V was clipped by 1 base and J by 4 bases, with 7 bases between them. There are 13 residues in the CDR3. The germline V gene encodes CDR1 SEHNR and CDR2 FQNEAQ (reference sequence).

V and J are TRBV11-3 and TRBJ2-7, with 7 bases matching TRBD2. V dropped 5 bases and J dropped 2; count of bases not matched to a gene: 6. Germline V lookup: CDR1 SGHNT, CDR2 YENEEA. CDR3 size: 14 residues. As DNA, the CDR3 is TGTGCCAGCAGCCCTAGCGGTACAACCTACGAGCAGTACTTC. It specifies CASSPSGTTYEQYF.